The T cell receptor beta chain described here comes from a study of blood T cell repertoires in COVID-19. Produced via immunoSEQ multiplex PCR; TCRdb's table is partial and in-frame only. The sample holds 100,000 to 150,000 clones, around nine tenths seen once. Looked up from germline, CDR1 is SGHTA and CDR2 is FQGNSA. CDR3 size: 15 residues. Trimming left V 1 base short and J 3 bases short, with 10 bases between. Material for sequencing was peripheral blood. This sequence was found in a woman aged 70 to 79 with COVID-19, enrolled during active disease. The rearrangement links TRBV7-2 to TRBJ1-5; D is unclear. The chain's CDR3 is CASSLVLANNQPQHF. The CDR3 bases are TGTGCCAGCAGCTTAGTTCTGGCAAACAATCAGCCCCAGCATTTT.